Shown below are 13 T cell receptor beta chains from a single sample sequenced in a study of blood T cell repertoires in COVID-19. Repertoires were generated with immunoSEQ multiplex PCR, while TCRdb's copy carries only in-frame clones and drops some. The table records 390,000 or so clones, roughly 86% of them present only once. The sequenced material came from peripheral blood. These TCRs come from a woman aged 30 to 39 with COVID-19, enrolled during active disease.

The genes are TRBV6-2 or TRBV6-3 and TRBJ2-3, with 7 nucleotides matching TRBD2. Germline trimming cut 0 bases from V and 0 bases from J; bases unmatched to any gene: 6. CDR1 MNHEY and CDR2 SVGEGT come from the germline V gene. The CDR3 is made up of 17 amino acids. CDR3 amino acids: CASSYSSASGSTDTQYF. The CDR3 region has the DNA TGTGCCAGCAGTTACTCGAGTGCTAGCGGTAGCACAGATACGCAGTATTTT.

V gene TRBV7-9 combines with J gene TRBJ2-3; tentatively, D is TRBD1 (5 bases). The V gene's germline CDR1 is SEHNR and CDR2 FQNEAQ (reference sequence). The CDR3 is 16 residues long. V lost 4 bases and J lost 0, with 14 bases in between. For the CDR3, the DNA is TGTGCCAGCAGCTCCAATAGCAGGGCTAGCACAGATACGCAGTATTTT. It translates to CASSSNSRASTDTQYF.

The table lists this clone with a few counts. This rearrangement joins TRBV7-2 to TRBJ2-7; possible D gene TRBD2, 5 bases. This CDR3 comprises 11 residues. V was cut by 6 bases and J by 7 bases, with 10 bases left in between. Germline loops: CDR1 SGHTA, CDR2 FQGNSA. Here the CDR3 DNA reads TGTGCCAGCAGTCACTGGGAGGAGCAGTACTTC. This gives the protein CASSHWEEQYF.

The V and J genes are TRBV28 and TRBJ2-7; TRBD1 aligns across 9 bases. Trimming took 2 bases from V and 4 from J; bases not matched to a gene: 3. Germline V gene data show CDR1 as MDHEN and CDR2 as SYDVKM. The CDR3 consists of 14 residues. CDR3 in amino acids: CASSLPGTGYEQYF. The CDR3 DNA sequence: TGTGCCAGCAGTTTACCCGGGACAGGGTACGAGCAGTACTTC.

The chain uses TRBV7-8 and TRBJ1-2, with 7 nucleotides matching TRBD1. Germline trimming cut 5 bases from V and 5 bases from J; bases unmatched to any gene: 5. The CDR3 runs 13 residues. Germline lookup yields CDR1 SGHVS and CDR2 FQNEAQ. The CDR3 protein is CASSKGQRYGYTF. The CDR3 DNA reads TGTGCCAGCAGCAAGGGACAGCGGTATGGCTACACCTTC.

The rearrangement uses TRBV9 and TRBJ1-5; tentatively, D is TRBD1 (5 bases). V was clipped by 0 bases and J by 3 bases, with 7 bases between them. Germline CDR1 reads SGDLS; CDR2 reads YYNGEE. The CDR3 has 14 residues. The CDR3, as DNA: TGTGCCAGCAGCGTAGGGACAACCAATCAGCCCCAGCATTTT. This sequence encodes CASSVGTTNQPQHF.

This clone was counted a single time. J is TRBJ2-5 and V is TRBV2, with TRBD2 matching over 11 bases. The germline CDR1 and CDR2 sequences are SNHLY and FYNNEI. The CDR3 covers 15 residues. V was clipped by 6 bases and J by 1 base; unmatched bases: 4. For the CDR3, the DNA is TGTGCCAGCAGCAAAGGGACTAGCGGCCAAGAGACCCAGTACTTC. The encoded protein is CASSKGTSGQETQYF.

The chain employs TRBV10-3 and TRBJ2-7; D not resolved. The CDR3 is 12 amino acids. V was shortened by 6 bases and J by 2 bases, with 8 bases between the two germline ends. Germline lookup yields CDR1 ENHRY and CDR2 SYGVKD. CDR3 sequence: CAISSPPYEQYF. The CDR3 nucleotides are TGTGCCATCAGCTCTCCTCCCTACGAGCAGTACTTC.

The CDR3 DNA is TGTGCCAGCAGGTCGCTACAGGGGTTCGAGCAGTACTTC. The encoded protein is CASRSLQGFEQYF. The gene calls are TRBV6-5 and TRBJ2-7; 7 bases align to TRBD1. Germline trimming cut 6 bases from V and 6 bases from J; bases unmatched to any gene: 8. This CDR3 region has 13 residues. Germline CDR1 is MNHEY and CDR2 is SVGAGI.

This clone was seen once. The identical CDR3 is also encoded by other nucleotide sequences in the sample. The V gene is TRBV2, the J gene TRBJ2-7, with TRBD2 matching 12 bases. Unmatched junction bases numbered 0, after V lost 1 base and J lost 5 bases. Per the germline V gene, CDR1 is SNHLY and CDR2 is FYNNEI. The CDR3 is 14 residues long. CDR3 DNA sequence: TGTGCCAGCAGTGAAGGACTAGCGGGAGACGAGCAGTACTTC. This codes for CASSEGLAGDEQYF.

The chain employs TRBV27 and TRBJ2-1, with TRBD2 identical over 13 bases. Germline V gene data show CDR1 as MNHEY and CDR2 as SMNVEV (reference sequence). CDR3 length: 14 residues. The chain's CDR3 is CVSSFRTSGSEQFF. The CDR3 DNA sequence: TGTGTCTCCAGTTTTCGGACTAGCGGGAGTGAGCAGTTCTTC.

The gene calls are TRBV11-2 and TRBJ2-7; possibly TRBD2 for D (6 bases). Trimming left V 2 bases short and J 6 bases short, with 14 bases between. CDR3 length: 14 amino acids. Germline CDR1 SGHAT, CDR2 FQNNGV. DNA for the CDR3: TGTGCCAGCAGCTTATTAAACAGGCGGGGCGAGCAGTACTTC. It specifies CASSLLNRRGEQYF.

The chain couples TRBV29-1 to TRBJ1-2, with 9 bases matching TRBD1. Trimming removed 5 bases from V and 2 bases from J; junction bases left unmatched: 15. CDR3 length equals 17 residues. Germline CDR1 is SQVTM and CDR2 is ANQGSEA. CDR3 in amino acids: CSVRGTRQGGRNYGYTF. The CDR3 region has the DNA TGCAGCGTTCGGGGGACCCGACAGGGGGGTAGGAACTATGGCTACACCTTC.